This TCR beta chain originates from a study of blood T cell repertoires in COVID-19. Study-wide context: PBMCs, B-cell-depleted T cells, or T cells provided the cDNA or gDNA that made up the material.

The authors' processing: Counts of nucleated cells, estimated from reference gene primer amplification, were obtained. Assay used: immunoSEQ multiplex PCR; TCRdb lists only in-frame clones, some missing. The V and J calls and the clone size are those of that table, but D and trimming were determined from the DNA. This table has over 150,000 clones, more than 75% appearing once. Germline V lookup: CDR1 SEHNR, CDR2 FQNEAQ (reference sequence). Trimming left V 1 base short and J 6 bases short, with 10 bases between. CDR3 length: 14 amino acids. The sample was peripheral blood. The genes are TRBV7-9 and TRBJ2-1; D remains unclear. The TCR was taken from a woman aged 60 to 75 with COVID-19, enrolled during active disease. The CDR3 loop reads CASSLGRLLNEQFF. For the CDR3, the DNA is TGTGCCAGCAGCTTAGGTAGACTCCTCAATGAGCAGTTCTTC.